The 25 T cell receptor beta chains given below trace back to one sample, sequenced in a study of CD4 T cells in relation to SARS-CoV-2 and coronaviruses. Their recognized antigens are unknown. TCRdb keeps only in-frame clones here, not all; method: immunoSEQ multiplex PCR. The data show tens of thousands of clones, with about four fifths seen just once and more than 11% held by the top ten. The unexposed donors gave CD4+ T cells in about 2010-2019, prior to COVID-19. The cells were cultured for around ten days before CD4+ T cells were isolated. The sample consisted of CD4+ T cells from PBMCs, cultured in vitro. Receptor source: a human donor in good health.

The rearrangement links TRBV6-6 to TRBJ2-1, with 15 bases aligning to TRBD2. V shed 8 bases, J shed 6 bases, and the junction held 2 bases outside the gene matches. CDR1 is MNHNY and CDR2 is SVGAGI in the germline V gene (reference sequence). The CDR3 consists of 14 residues. As DNA, the CDR3 is TGTGCCAGCCAGGGACTAGCGGGAGGCAATGAGCAGTTCTTC. Translating it yields CASQGLAGGNEQFF.

With regard to this clone: Because the CDR3's place on the DNA is in doubt, the DNA is left out and the CDR3 is given as listed by TCRdb. This rearrangement joins TRBV11-2 to TRBJ2-7; the D call TRBD2 from the table was never checked on the DNA. Germline V gives CDR1 SGHAT, CDR2 FQNNGV. Termini included, the CDR3 measures 13 amino acids. The CDR3 loop is CASSFGSGTSGSF.

The chain uses TRBV3-1 (or the pseudogene TRBV3-2) and TRBJ2-5; D not certain. The CDR3 extends over 14 amino acids. Trimming left V 2 bases short and J 1 base short, with 8 bases between. The germline V gene encodes CDR1 LGHDT and CDR2 YNNKEL (reference sequence). The CDR3 DNA sequence: TGTGCCAGCAGCCAAAGGGTGCTCCAAGAGACCCAGTACTTC. This codes for CASSQRVLQETQYF.

The chain is built from TRBV24-1 and TRBJ2-1; 10 bases fit TRBD2. From germline, CDR1 is KGHDR and CDR2 SFDVKD. Trimming removed 9 bases from V and 8 bases from J; junction bases left unmatched: 15. CDR3 length equals 16 residues. CDR3 loop: CATGGSLAGVSDEQFF. The CDR3, as DNA: TGTGCCACCGGAGGTTCGCTAGCGGGAGTGAGCGATGAGCAGTTCTTC.

This clone appeared a single time. V gene TRBV28 combines with J gene TRBJ2-3, with D perhaps TRBD1 (7 bases). V lost 6 bases and J lost 2, with 9 bases in between. The germline V gene has CDR1 MDHEN and CDR2 SYDVKM. The length of the CDR3 is 13 residues. The CDR3: CASSRGATDTQYF. DNA of the CDR3: TGTGCCAGCAGCAGGGGGGCCACAGATACGCAGTATTTT.

The rearrangement uses TRBV15 and TRBJ2-3; no clear D. The V end was cut by 4 bases, the J end by 4 bases, with 6 bases between. The germline gives CDR1 LNHNV, CDR2 YYDKDF (reference sequence). This CDR3 has 12 residues. This CDR3 reads CATSNSADTQYF. The DNA of the CDR3 is TGTGCCACCAGCAATAGTGCAGATACGCAGTATTTT.

Comments on this clone: The junction differs from germline at one of its ends, possibly a read error. This sequence joins TRBV11-2 and TRBJ1-2; tentative D call: TRBD1 (5 bases). The V gene's germline CDR1 is SGHAT and CDR2 FQNNGV. The CDR3 runs to 14 residues. The CDR3: CASSLRRGTGYMVF. The CDR3 DNA reads as TGTGCCAGCAGCCTACGTCGCGGGACGGGCTACATGGTCTTC. The variable domain in full, completed from reference TRBV11-2 and TRBJ1-2, reads EAGVAQSPRYKIIEKRQSVAFWCNPISGHATLYWYQQILGQGPKLLIQFQNNGVVDDSQLPKDRFSAERLKGVDSTLKIQPAKLEDSAVYLCASSLRRGTGYMVFGSGTRLTVV.

The CDR3 coding sequence is TGTGCCAGCAGTGAACTAGGAGCAGGGTGGGAGCCCCAGCATTTT. Translation gives CASSELGAGWEPQHF. The chain recombines TRBV6-1 with TRBJ1-5; the D gene is possibly TRBD1 (5 bases). The germline CDR1 and CDR2 sequences are MNHNS and SASEGT. CDR3 length: 15 residues. Trimming removed 2 bases from V and 8 bases from J, with 16 bases in between.

The rearrangement links TRBV9 to TRBJ2-1, with 14 bases fitting TRBD2. The CDR3 is 15 amino acids. Germline lookup yields CDR1 SGDLS and CDR2 YYNGEE. Losses at the gene ends were 3 bases for V and 7 bases for J; bases not matched to a gene: 3. DNA of the CDR3: TGTGCCAGCAGCGCAGGACTAGCGGGAGGTAATGAGCAGTTCTTC. Translated, it gives CASSAGLAGGNEQFF.

This chain connects TRBV2 to TRBJ2-2; TRBD1 might be the D (5 bases). CDR1 and CDR2 (germline): SNHLY, FYNNEI. The ends were cut back, 3 bases at V and 6 bases at J, with 8 bases in the middle. This CDR3 is built from 13 residues. The CDR3 nucleotides are TGTGCCAGCAGTGACAGGGCAGCCGGGGAGCTGTTTTTT. As protein: CASSDRAAGELFF.

The chain couples TRBV5-1 to TRBJ2-3; D may correspond to TRBD1 or TRBD2 (6 bases each). The V end lost 4 bases, the J end lost 3 bases, and 15 bases lay between the germline ends. This CDR3 spans 15 amino acids. Per the germline V gene, CDR1 is SGHRS and CDR2 is YFSETQ. Here the CDR3 reads CASSAQGGGTDTQYF. The DNA of the CDR3 is TGCGCCAGCAGCGCACAGGGAGGTGGGACAGATACGCAGTATTTT. Complete variable domain (other parts from reference TRBV5-1 and TRBJ2-3): KAGVTQTPRYLIKTRGQQVTLSCSPISGHRSVSWYQQTPGQGLQFLFEYFSETQRNKGNFPGRFSGRQFSNSRSEMNVSTLELGDSALYLCASSAQGGGTDTQYFGPGTRLTVL.

The chain combines TRBV7-8 with TRBJ1-1; TRBD1 aligns across 9 bases. The length of the CDR3 is 15 residues. Germline CDR1 is SGHVS and CDR2 is FQNEAQ. The V and J ends lost 2 bases and 4 bases, in that order; junction bases with no gene match: 5. CDR3 nucleotides: TGTGCCAGCAGCTTATCGGACAGGGGTTTCACTGAAGCTTTCTTT. Its protein product is CASSLSDRGFTEAFF.

The V call is TRBV11-2, the J call TRBJ1-3; D is unclear. V was shortened by 1 base and J by 0 bases, with 4 bases between the two germline ends. CDR3 length equals 14 residues. Germline CDR1 reads SGHAT; CDR2 reads FQNNGV. The CDR3 here is CASSLGASGNTIYF. DNA for the CDR3: TGTGCCAGCAGCTTAGGTGCCTCTGGAAACACCATATATTTT.

The chain joins TRBV28 to TRBJ1-1; a possible D gene is TRBD1 (5 bases). The germline gives CDR1 MDHEN, CDR2 SYDVKM. V gave up 7 bases and J gave up 4 bases, with 34 bases separating them. The CDR3 consists of 20 residues. CDR3 DNA sequence: TGTGCCAGCACCCATGGGTGGACGCGGTCTACAACCTATGGGGGCACTGAAGCTTTCTTT. This gives the protein CASTHGWTRSTTYGGTEAFF.

This sequence joins TRBV6-5 and TRBJ2-3; D unclear. CDR1 and CDR2 (germline): MNHEY, SVGAGI. Trimming stripped 4 bases from V and 1 base from J, with 3 bases between. The CDR3 length is 12 residues. The CDR3 protein is CASSSGTDTQYF. CDR3 DNA: TGTGCCAGCAGTTCCGGCACAGATACGCAGTATTTT.

This clone was seen a handful of times. V is TRBV4-1 and J is TRBJ2-3; perhaps TRBD1 as D (6 bases). The CDR3 is made up of 15 amino acids. CDR1 and CDR2 (germline): MGHRA, YSYEKL. Trimming shortened V by 2 bases and J by 2 bases, and 11 bases separated the two germline ends. CDR3 nucleotides: TGCGCCAGCAGCCAAATACAGGGATTCACAGATACGCAGTATTTT. Translating gives CASSQIQGFTDTQYF.

This rearrangement joins TRBV6-6 to TRBJ2-1, with 14 bases identical to TRBD2. V lost 6 bases and J lost 9; bases outside the gene matches: 7. CDR3 length equals 15 residues. Germline CDR1 is MNHNY and CDR2 is SVGAGI (reference sequence). The chain's CDR3 is CASSDPGLAGVEQFF. CDR3 nucleotides: TGTGCCAGCAGCGATCCGGGACTAGCGGGAGTTGAGCAGTTCTTC.

For the CDR3, the DNA is TGTGCCACCAGTGATTACTTACAGGGGAAGGATGAGCAGTTCTTC. Residues: CATSDYLQGKDEQFF. The chain recombines TRBV24-1 with TRBJ2-1; the match to TRBD1 covers 7 bases. V lost 2 bases and J lost 8; bases outside the gene matches: 8. Germline V gene data show CDR1 as KGHDR and CDR2 as SFDVKD. This CDR3 has 15 amino acids.

V and J are TRBV10-3 and TRBJ2-1, with 8 nucleotides matching TRBD2. Looked up from germline, CDR1 is ENHRY and CDR2 is SYGVKD. The trim removed 10 bases at V and 3 bases at J, leaving 8 bases unmatched. CDR3 length: 14 amino acids. The CDR3 bases are TGTGCCACCCTTTTTAGCGGGGTCTACAATGAGCAGTTCTTC. This translates into CATLFSGVYNEQFF.

This chain joins TRBV30 and TRBJ2-7, with D possibly TRBD1 on 6 matching bases. Trimming removed 5 bases at V and 6 bases at J, with 17 bases between. The CDR3 spans 13 residues. From germline, CDR1 is GTSNPN and CDR2 SVGIG (reference sequence). CDR3 loop: CAWARDTSGEQYF. CDR3 sequence (DNA): TGTGCCTGGGCCCGGGACACGTCGGGCGAGCAGTACTTC.

This clone was counted a few times. CDR3 nucleotide sequence: TGTGCCAGCAGCGCACAAACCGGCTACACCTTC. Its protein product is CASSAQTGYTF. V and J are TRBV11-2 and TRBJ1-2; unclear D gene. V shed 5 bases and J shed 8 bases, with 9 bases lying between them. Germline-derived CDR1 and CDR2 are SGHAT and FQNNGV. The CDR3 is 11 residues long. Using reference TRBV11-2 and TRBJ1-2 for the parts outside the CDR3, the full variable domain is EAGVAQSPRYKIIEKRQSVAFWCNPISGHATLYWYQQILGQGPKLLIQFQNNGVVDDSQLPKDRFSAERLKGVDSTLKIQPAKLEDSAVYLCASSAQTGYTFGSGTRLTVV.

The chain recombines TRBV11-2 with TRBJ2-6; TRBD2 matches 10 bases. This CDR3 has 17 residues. Trimming cost V 6 bases and J 2 bases; bases outside gene matches: 7. Per the germline V gene, CDR1 is SGHAT and CDR2 is FQNNGV. The CDR3 nucleotides are TGTGCCAGCAGGCGAGAGCTAGCGGGAGCTGGGGCCAACGTCCTGACTTTC. This codes for CASRRELAGAGANVLTF.

This clone has a handful of counts. The chain employs TRBV19 and TRBJ1-1; D is unresolved. From germline, CDR1 is LNHDA and CDR2 SQIVND (reference sequence). Deletions cut 8 bases from V and 1 base from J, with 5 bases between. CDR3 length equals 11 residues. The CDR3 reads CASRRNTEAFF. The CDR3 DNA reads as TGTGCCAGTCGGCGGAACACTGAAGCTTTCTTT.

This chain joins TRBV3-1 (or the pseudogene TRBV3-2) and TRBJ1-2, with D possibly TRBD1 on 6 matching bases. V lost 1 base and J lost 8, with 14 bases in between. The CDR3 consists of 14 residues. Germline lookup yields CDR1 LGHDT and CDR2 YNNKEL (reference sequence). The CDR3 loop reads CASSQGLTGHGYTF. The CDR3 DNA reads as TGTGCCAGCAGCCAAGGGTTAACAGGGCACGGCTACACCTTC.

The chain links TRBV6-1 to TRBJ2-3, with D hard to call. Trimming cost V 1 base and J 3 bases, with 5 bases left between them. This CDR3 contains 13 residues. Looked up from germline, CDR1 is MNHNS and CDR2 is SASEGT. The CDR3 DNA sequence: TGTGCCAGCAGTGAAGGGGAAACAGATACGCAGTATTTT. This sequence encodes CASSEGETDTQYF.